This TCR beta chain was recorded in a study of blood T cell repertoires in COVID-19. Turning to the study itself: Some COVID-19 samples were acute and others convalescent; all came from the United States, Italy and Spain. The cDNA or gDNA used as material had been derived from T cells, B-cell-depleted T cells, or PBMCs.

V shed 5 bases and J 7 bases; nucleotides not matched to a gene: 11. This CDR3 is built from 15 residues. Germline V lookup: CDR1 LNHDA, CDR2 SQIVND (reference sequence). Methods used by the authors: Researchers report that nucleated cell counts were estimated from reference gene primer amplification. Only in-frame clones appear in the TCRdb table, and some are missing; sequencing was by immunoSEQ multiplex PCR. V, J and clone size are those of that table, while D and trimming were read from the DNA. The sample contains about 230,000 clones, roughly 90% of which appear only once. The receptor comes from a woman in her sixties or seventies with acute or convalescent COVID-19. The rearrangement joins TRBV19 to TRBJ1-5; TRBD1 matches at 7 bases. The material sequenced was peripheral blood. The CDR3 bases are TGTGCCAGTAGTTGGTACGAGGGGGCGAGGCAGCCCCAGCATTTT. It encodes CASSWYEGARQPQHF. The variable domain in full, completed from reference TRBV19 and TRBJ1-5, reads DGGITQSPKYLFRKEGQNVTLSCEQNLNHDAMYWYRQDPGQGLRLIYYSQIVNDFQKGDIAEGYSVSREKKESFPLTVTSAQKNPTAFYLCASSWYEGARQPQHFGDGTRLSIL.